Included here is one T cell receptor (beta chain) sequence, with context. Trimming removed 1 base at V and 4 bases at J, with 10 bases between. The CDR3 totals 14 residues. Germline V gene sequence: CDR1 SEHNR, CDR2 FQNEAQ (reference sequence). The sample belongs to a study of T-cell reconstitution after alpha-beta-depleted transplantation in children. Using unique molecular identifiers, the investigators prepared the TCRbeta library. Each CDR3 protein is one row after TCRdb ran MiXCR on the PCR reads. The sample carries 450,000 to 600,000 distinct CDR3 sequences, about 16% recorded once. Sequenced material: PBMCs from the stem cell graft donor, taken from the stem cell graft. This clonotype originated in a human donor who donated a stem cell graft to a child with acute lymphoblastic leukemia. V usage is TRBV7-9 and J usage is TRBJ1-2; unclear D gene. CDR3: CASSLGDLSYGYTF. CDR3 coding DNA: TGTGCCAGCAGCTTAGGCGATCTCAGCTATGGCTACACCTTC.